One and the same sample provided the 5 T cell receptor beta chains below, sequenced in a study of identical twins. Each CDR3 protein is one row after TCRdb ran MiXCR on the 5' RACE reads. The repertoire has 1.5 million to 2 million distinct CDR3 sequences, around 29% of them found once; the top ten carry 0.25% to 0.3%. Sequencing was carried out using cord blood. Receptors were obtained from a newborn girl in good health.

As for this clonotype: One end of the junction is discordant with germline, which a read error may explain. CDR3 coding DNA: TGTGCCGGCAGCCGCGGACGGCTTATGAACACTGAAGCTTTCTTT. Amino acids: CAGSRGRLMNTEAFF. V is TRBV4-2 and J is TRBJ1-1; D is uncertain. CDR1 LGHNA and CDR2 YNFKEQ come from the germline V gene. The CDR3 contains 15 residues.

The chain joins TRBV2 to TRBJ2-3, with D unresolved. This CDR3 has 15 amino acids. The germline V and J ends were trimmed by 4 bases and 2 bases, with 13 bases remaining between them. Germline CDR1 and CDR2: SNHLY and FYNNEI. The CDR3 is CASSAGFYTTDTQYF. The DNA for the CDR3 is TGTGCCAGCAGTGCCGGTTTCTACACCACAGATACGCAGTATTTT.

This sequence joins TRBV2 and TRBJ2-1, with 12 nucleotides matching TRBD2. The V and J ends lost 11 bases and 7 bases, in that order; junction bases with no gene match: 6. The germline V gene encodes CDR1 SNHLY and CDR2 FYNNEI. This CDR3 has 13 amino acids. The CDR3 nucleotides are TGTGCCGGTAGGACTAGCGGGGTGAATGAGCAGTTCTTC. This gives the protein CAGRTSGVNEQFF.

The chain joins TRBV7-6 to TRBJ2-2; D tentatively reads TRBD1 or TRBD2 (5 bases each). CDR1 is SGHVS, CDR2 FNYEAQ, per germline. This CDR3 has 16 residues. With 5 bases removed from V and 5 bases from J, the gap between germline ends came to 18 bases. CDR3: CASSIKTTGATGELFF. CDR3 in DNA: TGTGCCAGCAGCATAAAAACAACCGGGGCTACCGGGGAGCTGTTTTTT.

This clonotype was seen only a few times. The chain recombines TRBV6-1 with TRBJ2-3; D remains ambiguous. V was shortened by 2 bases and J by 10 bases, with 10 bases between the two germline ends. CDR1 and CDR2 from the germline V gene are MNHNS and SASEGT. The CDR3 extends over 12 amino acids. CDR3 DNA sequence: TGTGCCAGCAGTGAAAGAATTAGGGCGCAGTATTTT. It encodes CASSERIRAQYF.